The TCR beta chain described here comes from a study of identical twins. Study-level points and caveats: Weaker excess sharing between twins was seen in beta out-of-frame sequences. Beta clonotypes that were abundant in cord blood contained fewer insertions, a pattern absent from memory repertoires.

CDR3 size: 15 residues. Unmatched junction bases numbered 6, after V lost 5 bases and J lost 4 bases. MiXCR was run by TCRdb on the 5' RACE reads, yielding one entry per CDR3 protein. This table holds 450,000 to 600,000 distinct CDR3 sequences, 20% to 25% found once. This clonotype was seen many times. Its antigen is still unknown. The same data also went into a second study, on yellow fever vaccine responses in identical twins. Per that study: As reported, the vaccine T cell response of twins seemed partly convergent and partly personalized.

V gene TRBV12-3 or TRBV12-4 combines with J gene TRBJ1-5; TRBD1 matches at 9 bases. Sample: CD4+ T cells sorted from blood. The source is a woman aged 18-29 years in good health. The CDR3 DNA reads TGTGCCAGCAGTCCCGGAGGGACAGGGAATCAGCCCCAGCATTTT. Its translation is CASSPGGTGNQPQHF.